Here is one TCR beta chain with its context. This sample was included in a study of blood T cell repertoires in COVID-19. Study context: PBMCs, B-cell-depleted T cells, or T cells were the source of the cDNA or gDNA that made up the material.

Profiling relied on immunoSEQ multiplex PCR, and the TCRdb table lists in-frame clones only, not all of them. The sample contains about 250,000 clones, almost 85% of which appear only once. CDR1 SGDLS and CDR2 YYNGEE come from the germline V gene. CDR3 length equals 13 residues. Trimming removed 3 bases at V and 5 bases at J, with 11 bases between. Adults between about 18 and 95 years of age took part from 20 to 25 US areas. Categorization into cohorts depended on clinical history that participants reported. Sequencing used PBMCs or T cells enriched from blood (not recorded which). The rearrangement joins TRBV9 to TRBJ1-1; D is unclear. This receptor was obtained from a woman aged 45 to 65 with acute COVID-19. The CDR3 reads CASSDKGGTEAFF. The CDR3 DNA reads TGTGCCAGCAGCGATAAAGGAGGAACTGAAGCTTTCTTT.